This TCR beta chain was identified in a study of radiation and T cells in renal cell carcinoma. General study findings and limits: Top tumor clonotypes rose in blood 2 weeks post-radiation, then contracted.

The time point: blood 4 weeks post-SBRT, at nephrectomy. Treatment specified: 15 Gy SBRT to primary tumor, nephrectomy 4 weeks later. Nephrectomy followed 15 Gy stereotactic body radiation by 4 weeks. This renal cell carcinoma was of the clear cell type. Data came from immunoSEQ multiplex PCR; TCRdb stores just in-frame clones and leaves some out. The sample contains around 170,000 clones, 88% of which appear only once. The CDR3 consists of 14 residues. Germline trimming cut 5 bases from V and 5 bases from J; bases unmatched to any gene: 7. Germline loops: CDR1 SGHNT, CDR2 YYREEE (reference sequence). Remarks on this clone: Its antigen remains unknown.

The gene calls are TRBV5-4 and TRBJ1-1; TRBD1 aligns across 9 bases. Source: blood, taken from a patient whose treatment included radiotherapy and nephrectomy. This receptor was taken from a woman in her forties or fifties with renal cell carcinoma. The CDR3 DNA follows: TGTGCCAGCAGGGCCGGGACAGGGATGACTGAAGCTTTCTTT. This gives the protein CASRAGTGMTEAFF.